The 16 T cell receptor beta chains in this list originate from one sample, sequenced in a study of blood T cell repertoires in COVID-19 (dated by TCRdb to 2020 to 2021). Library method: the immunoSEQ multiplex PCR assay. The table comes from immuneACCESS by way of TCRdb, which keeps in-frame sequences with V and J called. Part of the clones is missing from these tables; in studies checked, under half for an unresolved V gene and the rest for unknown reasons. The sample records approximately 340,000 clones, about 87% of which are singletons. Approximately 9.4% of the sample is taken by the ten largest. The sequenced sample consisted of peripheral blood. The receptor set was obtained from a man aged 25 to 40 with COVID-19, enrolled during active disease.

This clone was recorded only once. J is TRBJ2-1 and V is TRBV6-5, with a possible D match to TRBD1 (5 bases). This CDR3 has 15 amino acids. CDR1 is MNHEY, CDR2 SVGAGI, per germline. Between the trimmed V and J ends, which lost 2 bases and 7 bases, there was a span of 15 bases. The CDR3 reads CASSYADTGYNEQFF. The DNA of the CDR3 is TGTGCCAGCAGTTACGCGGACACTGGTTATAATGAGCAGTTCTTC.

This chain uses TRBV30 with TRBJ1-1; 7 nucleotides agree with TRBD1. V gave up 2 bases and J gave up 4 bases; unmatched junction bases: 4. The germline V gene encodes CDR1 GTSNPN and CDR2 SVGIG (reference sequence). CDR3 length: 13 residues. The CDR3 DNA follows: TGTGCCTGGAGTAGGGGGCAGATCACTGAAGCTTTCTTT. This codes for CAWSRGQITEAFF.

The gene calls are TRBV19 and TRBJ2-2, with D perhaps matching TRBD1 (7 bases). CDR1 LNHDA and CDR2 SQIVND come from the germline V gene (reference sequence). CDR3 length equals 14 residues. With 9 bases removed from V and 6 bases from J, the gap between germline ends came to 17 bases. CDR3 nucleotides: TGTGCCAGCCCGGGCAGGGGGGAAGCCGGGGAGCTGTTTTTT. This sequence encodes CASPGRGEAGELFF.

This clone was recorded a few times. The V gene is TRBV5-4, the J gene TRBJ1-1, with D tentatively TRBD1 (6 bases). Germline CDR1 SGHNT, CDR2 YYREEE (reference sequence). The V end lost 2 bases, the J end lost 8 bases, and 10 bases lay between the germline ends. This CDR3 is built from 12 residues. This CDR3 is CASSFGGREAFF. CDR3 coding DNA: TGTGCCAGCAGCTTCGGGGGGCGCGAAGCTTTCTTT.

This sequence joins TRBV11-2 and TRBJ2-3, with TRBD2 matching 10 bases. The germline V gene has CDR1 SGHAT and CDR2 FQNNGV. The CDR3 runs 16 residues. V shed 0 bases and J 5 bases; nucleotides not matched to a gene: 5. In DNA, the CDR3 is TGTGCCAGCAGCTTAGACAGCGGGGGGGCCGAAGATACGCAGTATTTT. Residues: CASSLDSGGAEDTQYF.

This rearrangement joins TRBV30 to TRBJ1-5; 8 positions agree with TRBD1. V was clipped by 6 bases and J by 7 bases; unmatched bases: 8. Germline CDR1 and CDR2: GTSNPN and SVGIG (reference sequence). The CDR3 consists of 13 residues. DNA of the CDR3: TGTGCCTGCATCCAGGGGGCAGGACAGCCCCAGCATTTT. Translating gives CACIQGAGQPQHF.

The V call is TRBV30, the J call TRBJ2-7; 7 bases line up with TRBD2. V shed 1 base, J shed 1 base, and the junction held 7 bases outside the gene matches. The CDR3 has 15 amino acids. Germline assignment: CDR1 GTSNPN and CDR2 SVGIG (reference sequence). The CDR3 here is CAWSGQAGTSYEQYF. CDR3 DNA sequence: TGTGCCTGGAGTGGTCAAGCGGGAACATCCTACGAGCAGTACTTC.

V is TRBV27 and J is TRBJ1-2; 8 bases agree with TRBD1. V was pared by 6 bases and J by 4 bases, with 10 bases of the junction left unmatched. There are 15 residues in the CDR3. The germline V gene has CDR1 MNHEY and CDR2 SMNVEV (reference sequence). The DNA of the CDR3 is TGTGCCAGCAGCACCGGGACAGGTCGGTTCTATGGCTACACCTTC. Its protein product is CASSTGTGRFYGYTF.

The rearrangement uses TRBV4-1 and TRBJ1-1, with D maybe TRBD1 (5 bases). This CDR3 region has 13 residues. Per germline, CDR1 MGHRA and CDR2 YSYEKL. The V end was cut by 3 bases, the J end by 5 bases, with 10 bases between. The CDR3 DNA reads TGCGCCAGCAGCCAGGAACAGGTAACTGAAGCTTTCTTT. Translation: CASSQEQVTEAFF.

V usage is TRBV7-9 and J usage is TRBJ2-2; D is ambiguous. The germline V gene has CDR1 SEHNR and CDR2 FQNEAQ (reference sequence). The CDR3 is 16 residues long. V was pared by 2 bases and J by 4 bases, with 14 bases between. CDR3 residues: CASSLRRNGGTGELFF. In nucleotides, the CDR3 is TGTGCCAGCAGCTTACGAAGAAACGGCGGCACCGGGGAGCTGTTTTTT.

The chain combines TRBV5-6 with TRBJ2-5; 10 nucleotides line up with TRBD2. The CDR3 is 17 amino acids. V was clipped by 0 bases and J by 1 base; unmatched bases: 6. CDR1 and CDR2 from the germline V gene are SGHDT and YYEEEE. CDR3 loop: CASSLELLAGIQETQYF. The DNA for the CDR3 is TGTGCCAGCAGCTTGGAATTACTAGCGGGGATCCAAGAGACCCAGTACTTC. The variable domain in full, with the rest retrieved from reference TRBV5-6 and TRBJ2-5, is DAGVTQSPTHLIKTRGQQVTLRCSPKSGHDTVSWYQQALGQGPQFIFQYYEEEERQRGNFPDRFSGHQFPNYSSELNVNALLLGDSALYLCASSLELLAGIQETQYFGPGTRLLVL.

The chain joins TRBV5-1 to TRBJ2-3; 8 nucleotides line up with TRBD1. The V segment lost 0 bases and the J segment 0 bases; nucleotides outside the gene matches: 6. CDR1 and CDR2 from the germline V gene are SGHRS and YFSETQ. The CDR3 is 17 amino acids. As DNA, the CDR3 is TGCGCCAGCAGCTTGGCCCCGGACAGGGTGAGCACAGATACGCAGTATTTT. Protein product: CASSLAPDRVSTDTQYF.

The J gene is TRBJ1-5, the V gene TRBV4-1; maybe TRBD1 (6 bases). The CDR3 covers 15 residues. CDR1 MGHRA and CDR2 YSYEKL come from the germline V gene. V was pared by 4 bases and J by 0 bases, with 10 bases between. DNA of the CDR3: TGCGCCAGCAGCCTAAACAGGGATAGCAATCAGCCCCAGCATTTT. This sequence encodes CASSLNRDSNQPQHF.

The genes are TRBV6-2 or TRBV6-3 and TRBJ1-1; D gene ambiguous. The CDR3 sequence is 13 residues long. Germline V gives CDR1 MNHEY, CDR2 SVGEGT. Trimming removed 0 bases at V and 3 bases at J, with 5 bases between. CDR3 residues: CASSYSSDTEAFF. Here the CDR3 DNA reads TGTGCCAGCAGTTACTCGTCTGACACTGAAGCTTTCTTT.

V is TRBV28 and J is TRBJ1-5, with 9 bases matching TRBD1. Trimming at V came to 5 bases and at J to 6 bases, leaving 8 bases not matched to a gene. Germline V gene data show CDR1 as MDHEN and CDR2 as SYDVKM. The CDR3 sequence is 15 residues long. For the CDR3, the DNA is TGTGCCAGCAGTCAGGACAGGGGCGTCGGTCAGCCCCAGCATTTT. Encoded protein: CASSQDRGVGQPQHF.

The chain uses TRBV28 and TRBJ2-7; 8 bases match TRBD1. V trimming: 2 bases; J trimming: 6 bases; junction bases outside the gene matches: 9. Germline-derived CDR1 and CDR2 are MDHEN and SYDVKM. The CDR3 is made up of 15 amino acids. For the CDR3, the DNA is TGTGCCAGCAGTTTAAGACAGGGGACTTTTCTCGAGCAGTACTTC. Translating it yields CASSLRQGTFLEQYF.